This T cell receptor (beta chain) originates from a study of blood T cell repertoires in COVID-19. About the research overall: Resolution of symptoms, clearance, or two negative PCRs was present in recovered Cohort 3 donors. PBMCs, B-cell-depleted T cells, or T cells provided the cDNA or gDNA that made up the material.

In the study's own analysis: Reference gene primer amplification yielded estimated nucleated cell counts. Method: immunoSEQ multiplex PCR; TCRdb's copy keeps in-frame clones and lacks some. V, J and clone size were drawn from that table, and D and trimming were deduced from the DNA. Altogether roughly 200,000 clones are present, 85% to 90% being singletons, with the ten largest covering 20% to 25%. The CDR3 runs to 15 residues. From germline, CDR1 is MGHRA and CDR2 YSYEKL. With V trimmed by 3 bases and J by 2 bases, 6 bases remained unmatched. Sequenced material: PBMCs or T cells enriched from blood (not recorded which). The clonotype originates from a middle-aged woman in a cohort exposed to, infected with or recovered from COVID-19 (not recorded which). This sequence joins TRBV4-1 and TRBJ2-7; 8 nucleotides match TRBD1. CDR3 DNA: TGCGCCAGCAGCCACCGGACAGGGTCCACCTACGAGCAGTACTTC. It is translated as CASSHRTGSTYEQYF.